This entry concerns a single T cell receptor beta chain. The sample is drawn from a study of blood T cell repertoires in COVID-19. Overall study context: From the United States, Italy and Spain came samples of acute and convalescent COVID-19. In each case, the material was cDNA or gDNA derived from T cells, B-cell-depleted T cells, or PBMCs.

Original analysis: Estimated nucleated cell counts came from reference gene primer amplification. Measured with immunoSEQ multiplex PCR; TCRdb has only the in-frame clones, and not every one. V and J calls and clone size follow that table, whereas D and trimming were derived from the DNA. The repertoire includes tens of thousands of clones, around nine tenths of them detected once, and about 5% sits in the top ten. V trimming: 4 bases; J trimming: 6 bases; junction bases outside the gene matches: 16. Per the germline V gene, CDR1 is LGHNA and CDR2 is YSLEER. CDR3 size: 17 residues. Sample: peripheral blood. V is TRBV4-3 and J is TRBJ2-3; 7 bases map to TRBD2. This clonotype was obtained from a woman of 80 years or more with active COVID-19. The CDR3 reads CASSRNTAGLPGDTQYF. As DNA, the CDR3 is TGCGCCAGCAGCCGGAATACAGCGGGACTCCCAGGGGATACGCAGTATTTT.